This is a list of T cell receptor beta chains from one sample in a study of blood T cell repertoires in COVID-19. TCRdb's copy holds only in-frame clones and misses some; the assay was immunoSEQ multiplex PCR. The sample contains hundreds of thousands of clones, 75% to 90% of which appear only once. The sample was PBMCs or T cells enriched from blood (not recorded which). Every receptor here comes from a woman between 35 and 50 years old with acute COVID-19. Each CDR3 is given with its conserved first and last residue. D genes are given only for firm matches. Clone size is shown for a subset of rows, as once, few, many or a class of expanded clone.

>TRBJ2-1|-|TRBD2|TRBV6-5
TGTGCCAGCCGCAATACCGGGACTACCTACAATGAGCAGTTCTTC
CASRNTGTTYNEQFF
>TRBJ2-3|-|TRBD2|TRBV2
TGTGCCAGCGGGGCGGGAGGCACAGATACGCAGTATTTT
CASGAGGTDTQYF
>TRBJ1-6|few|TRBD1|TRBV5-1
TGCGCCAGCAGCTACGCTCGGGACAGGGGTTCCTATAATTCACCCCTCCACTTT
CASSYARDRGSYNSPLHF
>TRBJ1-6|-|TRBD1|TRBV28
TGTGCCAGCAGTTTTCGAGGGGGCGATTCACCCCTCCACTTT
CASSFRGGDSPLHF
>TRBJ1-5|-|TRBD1|TRBV2
TGTGCCAGCATACAGACAGGGGACACCAATCAGCCCCAGCATTTT
CASIQTGDTNQPQHF
>TRBJ1-4|-|TRBD1|TRBV27
TGTGCCAGCAGTTTAGTTCGGGGGACAGGGAATGAAAAACTGTTTTTT
CASSLVRGTGNEKLFF
>TRBJ2-5|once|TRBD2|TRBV15
TGTGCCACCAGCCTAGCGGGTCAAGAGACCCAGTACTTC
CATSLAGQETQYF
>TRBJ1-2|-|TRBD1|TRBV7-8
TGTGCCAGCAGCCAGGGGACAGGGGAAGACTATGGCTACACCTTC
CASSQGTGEDYGYTF
>TRBJ2-1|-|TRBD2|TRBV11-2
TGTGCCAGCAGCTTAGAACTTGCGGGAGCAAGTGAGCAGTTCTTC
CASSLELAGASEQFF
>TRBJ2-1|-|TRBD1|TRBV7-8
TGTGCCAGCAGTCACCCCTTGGACAGGAAGGGTAATGAGCAGTTCTTC
CASSHPLDRKGNEQFF
>TRBJ1-1|-|-|TRBV4-1
TGCGCCAGCAGCCAAGTTAGTGGTCCTTTGAACACTGAAGCTTTCTTT
CASSQVSGPLNTEAFF
>TRBJ2-7|-|TRBD1|TRBV30
TGTGCCTGCGGGACAGGGGGAACCTACGAGCAGTACTTC
CACGTGGTYEQYF
>TRBJ2-3|-|-|TRBV14
TGTGCCAGCAGCCAAGACCCCGACAGTTTACAGTATTTT
CASSQDPDSLQYF
>TRBJ1-2|-|-|TRBV19
TGTGCCAGTAGTACCGCTACAGCTAACTATGGCTACACCTTC
CASSTATANYGYTF
>TRBJ2-2|-|-|TRBV7-9
TGTGCCAGCAGCCTTAGCGGGAACACCGGGGAGCTGTTTTTT
CASSLSGNTGELFF
>TRBJ1-6|-|TRBD1|TRBV25-1
TGTGCCAGCAGTGAATACTCCGGGACAGGGCCGAACTCCCTCCACTTT
CASSEYSGTGPNSLHF
>TRBJ2-7|-|TRBD2|TRBV7-2
TGTGCCAGCAGCCGCCGACTAGCGGGAATCCGGGACGAGCAGTACTTC
CASSRRLAGIRDEQYF
>TRBJ2-7|-|-|TRBV19
TGTGCCAGTAGTATTAGTTCTAGCGTGAGGGAGCAGTACTTC
CASSISSSVREQYF
>TRBJ2-1|-|TRBD2|TRBV29-1
TGCAGCGTTGATTTTTGGTCTAGCGGGCCGAATGAGCAGTTCTTC
CSVDFWSSGPNEQFF
>TRBJ2-1|-|-|TRBV5-6
TGTGCCAGCAGCTTGTCCAGACAAACCTACAATGAGCAGTTCTTC
CASSLSRQTYNEQFF
>TRBJ1-6|once|-|TRBV2
TGTGCCAGCCAGGGTTCACCCCTCCACTTT
CASQGSPLHF
>TRBJ2-7|-|TRBD1|TRBV5-6
TGTGCCAGCAGCTTTTGGCCCGGGACAGGCACCTACGAGCAGTACTTC
CASSFWPGTGTYEQYF
>TRBJ2-2|-|-|TRBV11-3
TGTGCCAGCAGCTTAGACCCGGACACCGGGGAGCTGTTTTTT
CASSLDPDTGELFF
>TRBJ2-5|-|-|TRBV5-1
TGCGCCAGCAGGAAGGACAGTCTACAAGAGACCCAGTACTTC
CASRKDSLQETQYF
>TRBJ1-4|-|TRBD1|TRBV19
TGTGCCAGTAGTTTAGACAGTACAGGGGGTGAAAAACTGTTTTTT
CASSLDSTGGEKLFF
>TRBJ2-1|-|-|TRBV19
TGTGCCAGTAGTACACTATACAATGAGCAGTTCTTC
CASSTLYNEQFF
>TRBJ2-1|-|-|TRBV11-2
TGTGCCAGCAGCTCCCAAGGAGCGGGCCTTGGCAATGAGCAGTTCTTC
CASSSQGAGLGNEQFF
>TRBJ1-3|-|-|TRBV7-9
TGTGCCAGCAGCTTAGGTACTGCCTCTGGAAACACCATATATTTT
CASSLGTASGNTIYF